This TCR beta chain was documented in a study of Ad26.COV2.S vaccination and SARS-CoV-2 variants. Study as a whole: In the study, Ad26.COV2.S was injected intramuscularly once, or twice 56 days apart. Study observations and caveats: Measurement of non-spike TCR breadth gave similar results in vaccine and placebo recipients.

The treatment is: 15 to 20 received Ad26.COV2.S at low or high dose, single or two shots; roughly five received placebo; per-sample allocation not given. Material that was analyzed had been drawn on day 63 after the first vaccine or placebo injection. In the vaccine, an Ad26 vector expressed the SARS-CoV-2 spike of the Wuhan strain. The method was immunoSEQ multiplex PCR; TCRdb's version includes in-frame clones alone and lacks a portion of them. The data show fewer than 800,000 clones, 89% seen once. Concerning this clone itself: Its antigen is as yet unknown.

Trimming shortened V by 4 bases and J by 2 bases, and 10 bases separated the two germline ends. Germline loops: CDR1 GTSNPN, CDR2 SVGIG (reference sequence). CDR3 length equals 13 residues. The TCR comes from a person between 18 and 60 years old who received the Ad26.COV2.S COVID-19 vaccine or a placebo. The sample in question was peripheral blood, obtained in a trial of Ad26.COV2.S vaccine versus placebo. The chain has TRBV30 and TRBJ2-3; D is undetermined. The CDR3 loop is CAWTPDNTDTQYF. DNA of the CDR3: TGTGCCTGGACCCCAGACAACACAGATACGCAGTATTTT.